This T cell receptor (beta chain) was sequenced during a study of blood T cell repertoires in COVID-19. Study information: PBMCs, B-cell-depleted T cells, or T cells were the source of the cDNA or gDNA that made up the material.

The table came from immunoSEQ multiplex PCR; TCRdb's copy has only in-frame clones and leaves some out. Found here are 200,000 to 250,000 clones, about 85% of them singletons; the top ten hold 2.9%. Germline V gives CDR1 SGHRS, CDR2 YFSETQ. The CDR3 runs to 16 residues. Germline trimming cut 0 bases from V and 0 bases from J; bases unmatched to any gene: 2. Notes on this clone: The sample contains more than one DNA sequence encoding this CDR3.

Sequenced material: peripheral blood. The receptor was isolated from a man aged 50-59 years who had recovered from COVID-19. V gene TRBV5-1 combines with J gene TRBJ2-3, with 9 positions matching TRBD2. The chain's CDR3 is CASSLGTSGSTDTQYF. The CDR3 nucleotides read TGCGCCAGCAGCTTGGGTACTAGCGGGAGCACAGATACGCAGTATTTT.